This T cell receptor beta chain is from a study of blood T cell repertoires in COVID-19. Looking at the study overall: Sources were T cells, B-cell-depleted T cells, or PBMCs; the material itself was cDNA or gDNA.

Germline V gene data show CDR1 as MDHEN and CDR2 as SYDVKM. The CDR3 has 13 residues. After removal of 6 bases from V and 6 bases from J, the junction contained 8 bases not matched to a gene. As handled by the study authors: Amplification with reference gene primers provided the estimates of nucleated cell counts. Using immunoSEQ multiplex PCR, the repertoire was profiled, and TCRdb retains in-frame clones only, with some absent. The V and J calls and clone size come from that table; D and trimming were worked out from the DNA. There are roughly 27,000 clones in the sample; around 79% occur only once, and more than 13% lies in the top ten.

V and J are TRBV28 and TRBJ2-7; 7 nucleotides agree with TRBD1. The clonotype originates from a man older than 75 with active or convalescent COVID-19. The sequenced sample consisted of peripheral blood. The CDR3 nucleotides are TGTGCCAGCAGGACGACAGGGCAAGGCGAGCAGTACTTC. It is translated as CASRTTGQGEQYF.